One sample yielded the 3 T cell receptor beta chains listed below, sequenced in a study of control samples from healthy donors and cancer patients. TCRdb keeps only in-frame clones here, not all; method: immunoSEQ multiplex PCR. The sample yields approximately 49,000 clones, roughly nine tenths seen once. Sequenced: PBMCs. These receptors originate from a man in his forties with colorectal cancer.

The chain uses TRBV9 and TRBJ1-3; tentatively, D is TRBD1 (5 bases). The CDR3 is made up of 13 amino acids. Germline V CDR1 and CDR2: SGDLS, YYNGEE. Trimming cost V 0 bases and J 9 bases, with 10 bases left between them. CDR3 sequence reads: CASSVVQGGTIYF. The DNA for the CDR3 is TGTGCCAGCAGCGTAGTTCAGGGAGGCACCATATATTTT. Full variable domain (rest looked up from reference TRBV9 and TRBJ1-3): DSGVTQTPKHLITATGQRVTLRCSPRSGDLSVYWYQQSLDQGLQFLIQYYNGEERAKGNILERFSAQQFPDLHSELNLSSLELGDSALYFCASSVVQGGTIYFGEGSWLTVV.

This clone was seen only once. The genes are TRBV30 and TRBJ2-7; D might be TRBD2 (5 bases). The CDR3 loop spans 14 amino acids. Germline-derived CDR1 and CDR2 are GTSNPN and SVGIG (reference sequence). The V end was cut by 3 bases, the J end by 3 bases, with 15 bases between. CDR3 sequence (DNA): TGTGCCTGGAGCTTCCTCTTGGAGGACTACGAGCAGTACTTC. Amino acids: CAWSFLLEDYEQYF.

V gene TRBV18 combines with J gene TRBJ2-1; D is unresolved. The CDR3 is 12 amino acids. V was cut by 6 bases and J by 6 bases, with 9 bases left in between. From germline, CDR1 is KGHSH and CDR2 LQKENI. CDR3 nucleotide sequence: TGTGCCAGCTCCCCCAGGATCAATGAGCAGTTCTTC. Translating gives CASSPRINEQFF.